This is a list of T cell receptor beta chains from one sample in a study of lymphopenia after photon versus proton radiotherapy. Some clones are missing from TCRdb's copy, which holds only in-frame ones; the method was immunoSEQ multiplex PCR. Of roughly 15,000 clones in the sample, 82% are singletons; the top ten hold 27%. The sequencing here drew on peripheral blood, taken from a patient treated with photon-based radiotherapy. These receptors were taken from a man aged 50 or older with gastric cancer. Both conserved end residues are part of each CDR3. Each record gives: D gene, V gene, clone size, J gene, CDR3 DNA, CDR3 protein. The D gene is left open where the match is weak. Size is stated for part of the rows, as once, few or many counts, or as a class when the clone is expanded.

D: .; V: TRBV10-3; size: .; J: TRBJ1-5; DNA: TGTGCCATCAGTGAGTCCAGGGTACGTTCCGGCAATCAGCCCCAGCATTTT; CDR3: CAISESRVRSGNQPQHF
D: TRBD1; V: TRBV7-2; size: .; J: TRBJ2-7; DNA: TGTGCCAGCAGCTACCGGGACAGGAATCACGAGCAGTACTTC; CDR3: CASSYRDRNHEQYF
D: .; V: TRBV11-3; size: .; J: TRBJ2-3; DNA: TGTGCCAGCAGCTGGACTACACGGGATACGCAGTATTTT; CDR3: CASSWTTRDTQYF
D: .; V: TRBV9; size: .; J: TRBJ2-2; DNA: TGTGCCAGCAGCGTATCGCCGGCGAGGGGCACCGGGGAGCTGTTTTTT; CDR3: CASSVSPARGTGELFF
D: TRBD2; V: TRBV29-1; size: .; J: TRBJ2-7; DNA: TGCACCCCGAGAGCGGGGAGCCCCTACGAGCAGTACTTC; CDR3: CTPRAGSPYEQYF
D: .; V: TRBV4-1; size: .; J: TRBJ2-4; DNA: TGCGCCAGCAGCCAGGGTGGGGAGGCCAAAAACATTCAGTACTTC; CDR3: CASSQGGEAKNIQYF
D: .; V: TRBV7-2; size: .; J: TRBJ2-1; DNA: TGTGCCAGCAGCTTAGTCGGGGCGCAACACAGCTCCTACAATGAGCAGTTCTTC; CDR3: CASSLVGAQHSSYNEQFF
D: TRBD1; V: TRBV6-1; size: .; J: TRBJ1-5; DNA: TGTGCCAGCAGTGTGTCTTCCGGGACAGTGAATCAGCCCCAGCATTTT; CDR3: CASSVSSGTVNQPQHF
D: TRBD1; V: TRBV19; size: .; J: TRBJ2-2; DNA: TGTGCCAGTAGTCCCCGACAGGGGGTGGCCGGGGAGCTGTTTTTT; CDR3: CASSPRQGVAGELFF
D: TRBD1; V: TRBV6-6; size: .; J: TRBJ2-4; DNA: TGTGCCAGCAGTAGGAACCGGGACAGGGGGAACATTCAGTACTTC; CDR3: CASSRNRDRGNIQYF
D: .; V: TRBV27; size: .; J: TRBJ1-4; DNA: TGTGCCAGCAGTCCTTATAGGGGTTCAACTAATGAAAAACTGTTTTTT; CDR3: CASSPYRGSTNEKLFF
D: .; V: TRBV15; size: .; J: TRBJ2-2; DNA: TGTGCCACCAGCAGAATCAACACCGGGGAGCTGTTTTTT; CDR3: CATSRINTGELFF
D: TRBD1; V: TRBV11-2; size: few; J: TRBJ1-6; DNA: TGTGCCAGCAGCTCATGGACAGGGGGTAATTCACCCCTCCACTTT; CDR3: CASSSWTGGNSPLHF
D: TRBD1; V: TRBV10-2; size: .; J: TRBJ1-6; DNA: TGCGCCAGCCTCGACAGGGTAAATTCACCCCTCCACTTT; CDR3: CASLDRVNSPLHF
D: .; V: TRBV5-1; size: .; J: TRBJ1-2; DNA: TGCGCCAGCAGCTTGGGTACTGTCAGGGCGGGGTATGGCTACACCTTC; CDR3: CASSLGTVRAGYGYTF
D: .; V: TRBV2; size: .; J: TRBJ2-2; DNA: TGTGCCAGCAGTTCCTGGACAGACACCGGGGAGCTGTTTTTT; CDR3: CASSSWTDTGELFF
D: .; V: TRBV5-4; size: .; J: TRBJ1-3; DNA: TGTGCCAGCAGCTTGACTGGAGTCGGAAACACCATATATTTT; CDR3: CASSLTGVGNTIYF
D: TRBD1; V: TRBV9; size: .; J: TRBJ2-1; DNA: TGTGCCAGCAGCGTAGGACAGGGGTATGAGCAGTTCTTC; CDR3: CASSVGQGYEQFF
D: .; V: TRBV6-1; size: .; J: TRBJ1-2; DNA: TGTGCCAGCAGTCGACAGGAGAACTATGGCTACACCTTC; CDR3: CASSRQENYGYTF
D: .; V: TRBV5-1; size: .; J: TRBJ2-1; DNA: TGCGCCAGCAGCGAGACGGATTACAATGAGCAGTTCTTC; CDR3: CASSETDYNEQFF
D: .; V: TRBV6-1; size: .; J: TRBJ2-6; DNA: TGTGCCAGCACCCCCGGGGGCTCTGGGGCCAACGTCCTGACTTTC; CDR3: CASTPGGSGANVLTF
D: .; V: TRBV6-1; size: .; J: TRBJ1-4; DNA: TGTGCCAGCAGCGACAGCCCTAATGAAAAACTGTTTTTT; CDR3: CASSDSPNEKLFF
D: TRBD1; V: TRBV12-5; size: .; J: TRBJ2-4; DNA: TGTGCTAGTGGACCCGGGACAGACAAAAACATTCAGTACTTC; CDR3: CASGPGTDKNIQYF
D: .; V: TRBV19; size: .; J: TRBJ2-1; DNA: TGTGCCAGTAGTATGAGGGGGGCTACCTACAATGAGCAGTTCTTC; CDR3: CASSMRGATYNEQFF
D: .; V: TRBV11-2; size: .; J: TRBJ1-2; DNA: TGTGCCAGCAGGCGGGACGGCGGGATCAACTATGGCTACACCTTC; CDR3: CASRRDGGINYGYTF
D: .; V: TRBV5-6; size: .; J: TRBJ1-3; DNA: TGTGCCAGCAGCTTGGTTGGGACTGGAAACACCATATATTTT; CDR3: CASSLVGTGNTIYF
D: .; V: TRBV7-9; size: .; J: TRBJ1-3; DNA: TGTGCCAACAAGATGGACGGATCTGGAAACACCATATATTTT; CDR3: CANKMDGSGNTIYF
D: .; V: TRBV11-2; size: .; J: TRBJ2-2; DNA: TGTGCCAGCAGCACGATAGACAGGGAGGGTACCGGGGAGCTGTTTTTT; CDR3: CASSTIDREGTGELFF
D: .; V: TRBV11-3; size: .; J: TRBJ2-5; DNA: TGTGCCAGCAGCCATCGGACAGAAGAGACCCAGTACTTC; CDR3: CASSHRTEETQYF
D: TRBD2; V: TRBV10-3; size: .; J: TRBJ2-1; DNA: TGTGCCATCAGCCCTAGCGGGGGGGCCCGGAATGAGCAGTTCTTC; CDR3: CAISPSGGARNEQFF
D: .; V: TRBV19; size: .; J: TRBJ1-3; DNA: TGTGCCAGTAGTACGTCCATGGGGATTGTTGGAAACACCATATATTTT; CDR3: CASSTSMGIVGNTIYF
D: TRBD2; V: TRBV5-1; size: once; J: TRBJ2-1; DNA: TGCGCCAGCAGCCCCGGCGGGGGCTCCTACAATGAGCAGTTCTTC; CDR3: CASSPGGGSYNEQFF
D: .; V: TRBV10-3; size: .; J: TRBJ2-1; DNA: TGTGCCATCAGTGATAGCGGATTGTACAATGAGCAGTTCTTC; CDR3: CAISDSGLYNEQFF
D: TRBD1; V: TRBV7-8; size: few; J: TRBJ2-2; DNA: TGTGCCAGCAGCTTCGGGACAGGGGTATCCGGGGAGCTGTTTTTT; CDR3: CASSFGTGVSGELFF
D: .; V: TRBV6-6; size: .; J: TRBJ2-3; DNA: TGTGCCAGCAGCCTGGGGGGGGCACTCACAGATACGCAGTATTTT; CDR3: CASSLGGALTDTQYF
D: .; V: TRBV30; size: .; J: TRBJ1-3; DNA: TGTGCCTGGAAAAACGATATGTGGGGAAACACCATATATTTT; CDR3: CAWKNDMWGNTIYF
D: TRBD1; V: TRBV5-1; size: few; J: TRBJ2-2; DNA: TGCGCCAGCAGCTTGCGACAGGGTAGCACCGGGGAGCTGTTTTTT; CDR3: CASSLRQGSTGELFF